The clone carrying this TCR beta chain was recorded a few times. The CDR3 runs to 14 residues. The germline V and J ends were trimmed by 3 bases and 8 bases, with 13 bases remaining between them. Germline-derived CDR1 and CDR2 are SGHAT and FQNNGV. This record comes from a study of blood T cell repertoires in COVID-19. Study overall: The United States, Italy and Spain were the sources of the acute and convalescent COVID-19 samples. From T cells, B-cell-depleted T cells, or PBMCs came the material, which was cDNA or gDNA.

In the original processing: Nucleated cell counts were estimated from reference gene primer amplification. Clones were sequenced by immunoSEQ multiplex PCR, and TCRdb holds only the in-frame ones, with some missing. The DNA gave D and trimming, while V, J and clone size come from that table. This sample has 150,000 to 200,000 clones; over 70% occur once, and the top ten carry 2.8%. The clonotype originates from a man aged 70 or older with acute or convalescent COVID-19. The sample consisted of peripheral blood. The chain uses TRBV11-2 and TRBJ1-4, with a weak D call TRBD1 (6 bases). The CDR3 bases are TGTGCCAGCAGCTTCGGGACAAACAGGGAAAAACTGTTTTTT. Translation: CASSFGTNREKLFF.